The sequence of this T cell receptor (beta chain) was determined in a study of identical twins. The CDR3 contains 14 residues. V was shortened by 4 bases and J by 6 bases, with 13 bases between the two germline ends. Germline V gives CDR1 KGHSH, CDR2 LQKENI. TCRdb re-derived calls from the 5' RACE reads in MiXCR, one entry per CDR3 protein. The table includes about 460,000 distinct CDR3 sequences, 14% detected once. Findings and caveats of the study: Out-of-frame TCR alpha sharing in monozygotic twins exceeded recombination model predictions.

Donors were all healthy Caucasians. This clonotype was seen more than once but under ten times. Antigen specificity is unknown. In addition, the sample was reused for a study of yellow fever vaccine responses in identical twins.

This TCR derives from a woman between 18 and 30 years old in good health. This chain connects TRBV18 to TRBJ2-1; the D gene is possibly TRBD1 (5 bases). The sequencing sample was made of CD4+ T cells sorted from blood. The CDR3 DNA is TGTGCCAGCTCACTTCAGGGAATTAGCAATGAGCAGTTCTTC. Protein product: CASSLQGISNEQFF.